One and the same sample provided the 25 T cell receptor beta chains below, sequenced in a study of radiotherapy plus CTLA-4 blockade in lung cancer (dated by TCRdb to 2016 to 2018). Receptor amplification or capture employed the immunoSEQ multiplex PCR assay. TCRdb mirrors the immuneACCESS table, restricted to in-frame sequences. Some clones are absent from its copies; in checked studies, under half trace to an unresolved V gene, and the reason for the others is unknown. The sample records about 72,000 clones, approximately 80% of which are singletons. The ten largest clones add up to about 4.2% of the sample. The sample was peripheral blood, taken from a patient treated with radiotherapy plus ipilimumab. Receptors originate from a human donor with non-small cell lung cancer who had a partial response to radiotherapy plus ipilimumab.

This chain links TRBV6-1 with TRBJ2-7, with TRBD2 matching 9 bases. The CDR3 is made up of 14 amino acids. CDR1 is MNHNS and CDR2 is SASEGT in the germline V gene. V shed 3 bases and J 7 bases; nucleotides not matched to a gene: 7. The CDR3 region is CASSDSGGSGEQYF. The CDR3 nucleotides are TGTGCCAGCAGTGACAGCGGGGGGTCCGGGGAGCAGTACTTC.

The V and J genes are TRBV5-5 and TRBJ2-7; 9 nucleotides match TRBD2. Germline V CDR1 and CDR2: SGHKS, YYEKEE (reference sequence). The CDR3 contains 16 residues. J was trimmed by 0 bases and V by 0 bases; bases with no gene match: 4. The DNA of the CDR3 is TGTGCCAGCAGCTTGGGGCGGGGGGGCGACTCCTACGAGCAGTACTTC. Its translation: CASSLGRGGDSYEQYF.

The gene calls are TRBV5-1 and TRBJ2-7; TRBD1 matches at 9 bases. The CDR3 is 14 residues long. The J segment lost 6 bases and the V segment lost 0 bases, leaving 4 bases of the junction unmatched. CDR1 SGHRS and CDR2 YFSETQ come from the germline V gene. Here the CDR3 reads CASSLDRGLGEQYF. The CDR3 nucleotides read TGCGCCAGCAGCTTGGACAGGGGGCTTGGCGAGCAGTACTTC.

The gene calls are TRBV6-6 and TRBJ1-4; 10 nucleotides match TRBD1. Losses at the gene ends were 6 bases for V and 7 bases for J; bases not matched to a gene: 8. The CDR3 consists of 15 residues. Germline loops: CDR1 MNHNY, CDR2 SVGAGI (reference sequence). CDR3 sequence: CASRNRQGASEKLFF. CDR3 nucleotide sequence: TGTGCCAGCAGGAATCGACAGGGGGCGAGTGAAAAACTGTTTTTT.

The chain uses TRBV15 and TRBJ1-2, with TRBD1 identical over 8 bases. The germline V gene encodes CDR1 LNHNV and CDR2 YYDKDF (reference sequence). Trimming at V came to 6 bases and at J to 1 base, leaving 4 bases not matched to a gene. This CDR3 has 14 amino acids. In nucleotides, the CDR3 is TGTGCCACCAGACAAGACAGGGGTAACTATGGCTACACCTTC. It codes for CATRQDRGNYGYTF.

The CDR3 sequence is CASSTIGTGNGETQYF. CDR3 sequence (DNA): TGTGCCAGCAGTACGATTGGGACAGGGAATGGCGAGACCCAGTACTTC. The genes are TRBV27 and TRBJ2-5, with TRBD1 matching 9 bases. Germline CDR1 reads MNHEY; CDR2 reads SMNVEV (reference sequence). V lost 5 bases to trimming and J lost 5 bases; unmatched junction nucleotides: 12. The CDR3 contains 16 residues.

The rearrangement links TRBV9 to TRBJ2-2, with 13 bases aligning to TRBD2. The V gene end was trimmed by 4 bases and the J gene end by 0 bases; junction bases not matched to a gene: 3. The CDR3 covers 17 residues. CDR1 is SGDLS and CDR2 is YYNGEE in the germline V gene. The CDR3 region is CASSFGTSGTNTGELFF. The CDR3 coding sequence is TGTGCCAGCAGCTTCGGGACTAGCGGGACGAACACCGGGGAGCTGTTTTTT.

The rearrangement uses TRBV2 and TRBJ2-3, with 9 positions matching TRBD2. J was trimmed by 2 bases and V by 4 bases; bases with no gene match: 7. The CDR3 is 16 residues long. Germline CDR1 and CDR2: SNHLY and FYNNEI. In DNA form, the CDR3 reads TGTGCCAGCAGTGTAGGGGCGGGAGGGTACACAGATACGCAGTATTTT. Encoded protein: CASSVGAGGYTDTQYF.

This clone was detected a few times. CDR3 sequence reads: CASSLERDSNNEQFF. CDR3 nucleotides: TGCGCCAGCAGCTTGGAGCGGGATAGTAACAATGAGCAGTTCTTC. V usage is TRBV5-1 and J usage is TRBJ2-1; 7 bases line up with TRBD2. The J segment lost 5 bases and the V segment lost 0 bases, leaving 5 bases of the junction unmatched. Germline assignment: CDR1 SGHRS and CDR2 YFSETQ. This CDR3 comprises 15 residues.

This rearrangement joins TRBV7-6 to TRBJ2-7; 11 bases fit TRBD1. The germline V gene has CDR1 SGHVS and CDR2 FNYEAQ. This CDR3 is built from 14 residues. The junction had 0 bases not matched to a gene; V was cut back by 1 base and J by 4 bases. The CDR3 nucleotides are TGTGCCAGCAGCTTAGGGGACAGGGGGTACGAGCAGTACTTC. Residues: CASSLGDRGYEQYF.

The gene calls are TRBV5-1 and TRBJ1-4; D ambiguous. Per the germline V gene, CDR1 is SGHRS and CDR2 is YFSETQ. V was trimmed by 4 bases and J by 0 bases, leaving 10 bases between them. The CDR3 loop spans 15 amino acids. As DNA, the CDR3 is TGCGCCAGCAGCCCGGACGGGGCAACTAATGAAAAACTGTTTTTT. Its translation: CASSPDGATNEKLFF.

The rearrangement joins TRBV28 to TRBJ2-1, with 9 bases identical to TRBD2. Germline V gene data show CDR1 as MDHEN and CDR2 as SYDVKM. CDR3 length: 15 amino acids. The trim removed 7 bases at V and 6 bases at J, leaving 10 bases unmatched. The CDR3 nucleotides are TGTGCCAGCACCCTTCCGGGACTAGCCTCCAATGAGCAGTTCTTC. Residues: CASTLPGLASNEQFF.

V gene TRBV18 combines with J gene TRBJ2-7; 8 bases match TRBD1. Per the germline V gene, CDR1 is KGHSH and CDR2 is LQKENI. This CDR3 comprises 14 residues. V lost 6 bases and J lost 2; bases outside the gene matches: 6. This chain's CDR3 is CASSATRGPYEQYF. CDR3 in DNA: TGTGCCAGCTCCGCCACCAGGGGGCCCTACGAGCAGTACTTC.

The rearrangement links TRBV28 to TRBJ2-1; TRBD2 is a possible D gene (7 bases). V was cut by 7 bases and J by 4 bases, with 17 bases left in between. The CDR3 has 15 amino acids. Germline V gene data show CDR1 as MDHEN and CDR2 as SYDVKM. This chain's CDR3 is CASIEGGGFYNEQFF. In DNA, the CDR3 is TGTGCCAGCATCGAAGGGGGAGGGTTTTACAATGAGCAGTTCTTC.

This rearrangement joins TRBV6-6 to TRBJ2-1; weak D call: TRBD2 (5 bases). Trimming took 6 bases from V and 7 from J, leaving 10 bases between them. The CDR3 spans 12 residues. Germline loops: CDR1 MNHNY, CDR2 SVGAGI (reference sequence). The CDR3: CASRSLANEQFF. CDR3 DNA sequence: TGTGCCAGCAGGTCCCTAGCAAATGAGCAGTTCTTC.

This clone turned up a few times. The chain couples TRBV6-1 to TRBJ1-2, with 8 bases lining up with TRBD1. V dropped 4 bases and J dropped 7; count of bases not matched to a gene: 14. CDR1 MNHNS and CDR2 SASEGT come from the germline V gene. The CDR3 loop spans 16 amino acids. Written as DNA, the CDR3 is TGTGCCAGCAGTGCCAAAACTGCGGACAGGGCCTCTGGCTACACCTTC. It encodes CASSAKTADRASGYTF.

This chain uses TRBV10-1 with TRBJ2-5, with 13 bases that match TRBD2. Trimming removed 6 bases from V and 4 bases from J; junction bases left unmatched: 14. Germline values: CDR1 WNHNN, CDR2 SYGVQD (reference sequence). The CDR3 sequence is 18 residues long. The CDR3: CASSPRRGLAGDAETQYF. As DNA, the CDR3 is TGCGCCAGCAGCCCGCGACGCGGACTAGCGGGAGATGCAGAGACCCAGTACTTC.

The rearrangement uses TRBV5-1 and TRBJ2-1; 8 nucleotides line up with TRBD1. CDR3 length: 14 residues. The ends lost 3 bases at V and 7 bases at J; junction bases unmatched: 6. Per germline, CDR1 SGHRS and CDR2 YFSETQ. As DNA, the CDR3 is TGCGCCAGCAGCTCCCAGACAGGGGTTAATGAGCAGTTCTTC. Its translation is CASSSQTGVNEQFF.

In this sample, this clone turned up a few times. The genes are TRBV19 and TRBJ2-7; D possibly corresponds to TRBD2 (5 bases). With 7 bases removed from V and 2 bases from J, the gap between germline ends came to 9 bases. CDR1 is LNHDA and CDR2 is SQIVND in the germline V gene (reference sequence). CDR3 length: 12 residues. This CDR3 reads CASKSGPYEQYF. The CDR3 DNA reads as TGTGCCAGTAAGAGCGGCCCCTACGAGCAGTACTTC.

J is TRBJ1-5 and V is TRBV7-2; 7 bases are shared with TRBD1. Trimming took 5 bases from V and 7 from J; bases not matched to a gene: 5. CDR1 SGHTA and CDR2 FQGNSA come from the germline V gene. This CDR3 has 13 amino acids. The CDR3 DNA reads TGTGCCAGCAGCCGACAGGGAACCCAGCCCCAGCATTTT. Its protein is CASSRQGTQPQHF.

The chain links TRBV10-1 to TRBJ2-7; TRBD1 agrees at 7 bases. CDR3 length: 14 amino acids. V shed 3 bases, J shed 3 bases, and the junction held 5 bases outside the gene matches. Germline CDR1 is WNHNN and CDR2 is SYGVQD (reference sequence). The CDR3 DNA reads TGCGCCAGCAGTGAAAACGACAGGGTCTACGAGCAGTACTTC. As protein: CASSENDRVYEQYF.

The genes are TRBV2 and TRBJ1-5; the match to TRBD1 covers 7 bases. This CDR3 region has 15 residues. V shed 4 bases and J 4 bases; nucleotides not matched to a gene: 7. Germline V lookup: CDR1 SNHLY, CDR2 FYNNEI. The CDR3 DNA is TGTGCCAGCAGTGCGGAGGGGGCGGCGAATCAGCCCCAGCATTTT. Residues: CASSAEGAANQPQHF.

J is TRBJ2-2 and V is TRBV5-5; TRBD1 might be the D (5 bases). V was trimmed by 0 bases and J by 5 bases, leaving 11 bases between them. CDR1 SGHKS and CDR2 YYEKEE come from the germline V gene (reference sequence). The CDR3 is 15 amino acids. The CDR3 spells CASSLGPGRTGELFF. In DNA form, the CDR3 reads TGTGCCAGCAGCTTGGGTCCAGGGCGGACCGGGGAGCTGTTTTTT.

V and J are TRBV5-1 and TRBJ2-2, with D possibly matching TRBD1 (6 bases). Germline V gene lookup returns CDR1 SGHRS and CDR2 YFSETQ. The CDR3 has 17 amino acids. The V and J ends lost 0 bases and 3 bases respectively, with 15 bases between them. In DNA form, the CDR3 reads TGCGCCAGCAGCTTGGGGTTTCGGGCAGGGGACACCGGGGAGCTGTTTTTT. It translates to CASSLGFRAGDTGELFF.

The chain couples TRBV6-5 to TRBJ2-7; TRBD1 matches 7 bases. The CDR3 runs 16 residues. The junction had 9 bases not matched to a gene; V was cut back by 4 bases and J by 0 bases. The V gene's germline CDR1 is MNHEY and CDR2 SVGAGI. This CDR3 reads CASSSGTAVSSYEQYF. CDR3 nucleotides: TGTGCCAGCAGTTCCGGGACAGCGGTGAGCTCCTACGAGCAGTACTTC.